The clone carrying this TCR beta chain appeared many times. This entry belongs to a study of T-cell reconstitution after alpha-beta-depleted transplantation in children. Preparation of the TCRbeta library was carried out with unique molecular identifiers. TCRdb re-analysed the PCR reads in MiXCR, keeping a single row per CDR3 protein. Of about 500,000 distinct CDR3 sequences listed, approximately 32% were seen once; the top ten hold 2% to 3%. The sequencing used PBMCs from the stem cell graft donor, collected from the stem cell graft. The clonotype comes from a human donor who donated a stem cell graft to a child with aplastic anemia.

CDR3 nucleotide sequence: TGTGCCAGCAGCTCCATAGCGAGCTCCTACAATGAGCAGTTCTTC. Its translation is CASSSIASSYNEQFF. The rearrangement uses TRBV6-1 and TRBJ2-1; D might be TRBD2 (5 bases). CDR1 and CDR2 (germline): MNHNS, SASEGT. The ends were cut back, 6 bases at V and 0 bases at J, with 12 bases in the middle. CDR3 size: 15 residues.